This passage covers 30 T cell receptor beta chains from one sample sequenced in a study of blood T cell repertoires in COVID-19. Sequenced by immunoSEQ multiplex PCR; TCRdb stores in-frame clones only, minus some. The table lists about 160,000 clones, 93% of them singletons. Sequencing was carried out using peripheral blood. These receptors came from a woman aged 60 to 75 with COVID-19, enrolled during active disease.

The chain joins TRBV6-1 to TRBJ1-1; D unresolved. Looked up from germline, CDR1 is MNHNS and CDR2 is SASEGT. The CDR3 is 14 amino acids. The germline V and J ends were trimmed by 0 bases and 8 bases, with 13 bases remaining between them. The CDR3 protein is CASSEALPPAEAFF. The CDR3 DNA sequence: TGTGCCAGCAGTGAAGCGCTTCCCCCCGCGGAAGCTTTCTTT.

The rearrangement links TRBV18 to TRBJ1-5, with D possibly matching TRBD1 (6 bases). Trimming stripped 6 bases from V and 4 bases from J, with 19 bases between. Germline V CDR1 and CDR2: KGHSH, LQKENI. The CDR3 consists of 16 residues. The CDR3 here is CASSLVRQVLNQPQHF. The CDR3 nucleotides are TGTGCCAGCTCCCTCGTACGACAGGTACTTAATCAGCCCCAGCATTTT. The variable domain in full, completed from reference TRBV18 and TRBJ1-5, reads NAGVMQNPRHLVRRRGQEARLRCSPMKGHSHVYWYRQLPEEGLKFMVYLQKENIIDESGMPKERFSAEFPKEGPSILRIQQVVRGDSAAYFCASSLVRQVLNQPQHFGDGTRLSIL.

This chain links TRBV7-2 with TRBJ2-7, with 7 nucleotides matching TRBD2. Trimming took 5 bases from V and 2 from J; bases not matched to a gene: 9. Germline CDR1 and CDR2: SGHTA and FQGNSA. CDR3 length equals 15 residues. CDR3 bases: TGTGCCAGCAGCCCCAGGGCTAGCGGAGCCTACGAGCAGTACTTC. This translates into CASSPRASGAYEQYF.

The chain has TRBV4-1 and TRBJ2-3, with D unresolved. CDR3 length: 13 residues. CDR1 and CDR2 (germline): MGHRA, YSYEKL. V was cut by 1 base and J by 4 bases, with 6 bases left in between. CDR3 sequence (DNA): TGCGCCAGCAGCCAAGGGCTCCCAGATACGCAGTATTTT. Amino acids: CASSQGLPDTQYF.

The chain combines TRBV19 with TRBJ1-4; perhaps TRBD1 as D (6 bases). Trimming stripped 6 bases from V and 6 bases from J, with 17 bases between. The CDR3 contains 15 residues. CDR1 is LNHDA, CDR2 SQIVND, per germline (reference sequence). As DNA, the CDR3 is TGTGCCAGTAGATATCAGGGGTTTATGGATGAAAAACTGTTTTTT. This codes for CASRYQGFMDEKLFF. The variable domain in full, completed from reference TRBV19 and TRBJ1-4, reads DGGITQSPKYLFRKEGQNVTLSCEQNLNHDAMYWYRQDPGQGLRLIYYSQIVNDFQKGDIAEGYSVSREKKESFPLTVTSAQKNPTAFYLCASRYQGFMDEKLFFGSGTQLSVL.

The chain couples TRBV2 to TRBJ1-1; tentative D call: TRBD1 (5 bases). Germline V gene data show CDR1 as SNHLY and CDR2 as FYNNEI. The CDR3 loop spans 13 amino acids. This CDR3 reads CVISWGPNTEAFF. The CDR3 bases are TGTGTCATCAGCTGGGGCCCGAACACTGAAGCTTTCTTT. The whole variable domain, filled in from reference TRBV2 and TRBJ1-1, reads EPEVTQTPSHQVTQMGQEVILRCVPISNHLYFYWYRQILGQKVEFLVSFYNNEISEKSEIFDDQFSVERPDGSNFTLKIRSTKLEDSAMYFCVISWGPNTEAFFGQGTRLTVV.

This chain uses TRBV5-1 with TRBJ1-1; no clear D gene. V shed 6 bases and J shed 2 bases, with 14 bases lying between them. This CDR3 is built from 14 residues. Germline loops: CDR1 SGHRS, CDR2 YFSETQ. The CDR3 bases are TGCGCCAGCAAAAAGATAGAGACTAACACTGAAGCTTTCTTT. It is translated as CASKKIETNTEAFF.

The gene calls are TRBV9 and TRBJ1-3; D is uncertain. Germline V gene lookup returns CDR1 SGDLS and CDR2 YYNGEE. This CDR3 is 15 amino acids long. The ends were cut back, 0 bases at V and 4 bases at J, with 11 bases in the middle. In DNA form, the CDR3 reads TGTGCCAGCAGCGTAGGGTCCTCGGTCGGAAACACCATATATTTT. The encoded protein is CASSVGSSVGNTIYF. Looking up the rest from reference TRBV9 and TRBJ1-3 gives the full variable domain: DSGVTQTPKHLITATGQRVTLRCSPRSGDLSVYWYQQSLDQGLQFLIQYYNGEERAKGNILERFSAQQFPDLHSELNLSSLELGDSALYFCASSVGSSVGNTIYFGEGSWLTVV.

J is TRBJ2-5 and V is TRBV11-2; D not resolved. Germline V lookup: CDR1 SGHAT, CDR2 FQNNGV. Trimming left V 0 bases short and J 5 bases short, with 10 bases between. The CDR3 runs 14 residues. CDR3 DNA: TGTGCCAGCAGCTTAGAGGCTGGTTCTGAGACCCAGTACTTC. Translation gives CASSLEAGSETQYF. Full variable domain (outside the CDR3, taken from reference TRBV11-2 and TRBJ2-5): EAGVAQSPRYKIIEKRQSVAFWCNPISGHATLYWYQQILGQGPKLLIQFQNNGVVDDSQLPKDRFSAERLKGVDSTLKIQPAKLEDSAVYLCASSLEAGSETQYFGPGTRLLVL.

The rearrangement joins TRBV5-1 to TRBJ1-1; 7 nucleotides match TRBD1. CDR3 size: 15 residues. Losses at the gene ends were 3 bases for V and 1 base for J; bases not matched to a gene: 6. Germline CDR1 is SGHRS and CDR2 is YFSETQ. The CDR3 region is CASSSPDRANTEAFF. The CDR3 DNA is TGCGCCAGCAGCTCTCCCGACAGGGCGAACACTGAAGCTTTCTTT.

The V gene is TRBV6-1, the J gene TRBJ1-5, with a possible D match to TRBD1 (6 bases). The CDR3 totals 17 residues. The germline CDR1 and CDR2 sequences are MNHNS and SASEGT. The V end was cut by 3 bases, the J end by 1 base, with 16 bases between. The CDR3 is CASSEEVQGFSNQPQHF. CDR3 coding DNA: TGTGCCAGCAGTGAGGAAGTTCAGGGGTTCAGCAATCAGCCCCAGCATTTT.

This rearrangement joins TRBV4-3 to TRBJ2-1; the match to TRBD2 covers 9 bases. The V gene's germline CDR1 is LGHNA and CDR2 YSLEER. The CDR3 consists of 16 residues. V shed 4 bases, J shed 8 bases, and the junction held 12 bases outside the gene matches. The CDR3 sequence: CASSRIAGAPGDEQFF. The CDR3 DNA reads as TGCGCCAGCAGCCGAATAGCGGGGGCCCCCGGGGATGAGCAGTTCTTC.

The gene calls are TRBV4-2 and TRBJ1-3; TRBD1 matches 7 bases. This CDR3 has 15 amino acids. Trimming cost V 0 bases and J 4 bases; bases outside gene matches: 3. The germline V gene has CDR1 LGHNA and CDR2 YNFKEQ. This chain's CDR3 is CASSQDRGQGNTIYF. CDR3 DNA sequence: TGTGCCAGCAGCCAAGATAGGGGGCAAGGAAACACCATATATTTT.

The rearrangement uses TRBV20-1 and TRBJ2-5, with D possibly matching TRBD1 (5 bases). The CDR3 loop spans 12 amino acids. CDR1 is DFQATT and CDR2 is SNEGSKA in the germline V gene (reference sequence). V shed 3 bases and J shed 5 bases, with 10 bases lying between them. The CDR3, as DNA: TGCAGTGCTAGTCAACAGGTCGAGACCCAGTACTTC. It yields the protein CSASQQVETQYF.

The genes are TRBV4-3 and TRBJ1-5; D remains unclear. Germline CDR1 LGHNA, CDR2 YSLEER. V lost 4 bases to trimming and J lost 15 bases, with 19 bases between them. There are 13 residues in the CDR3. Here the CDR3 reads CASSPTRGTPVHF. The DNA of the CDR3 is TGCGCCAGCAGCCCGACCCGGGGAACTCCGGTGCATTTT.

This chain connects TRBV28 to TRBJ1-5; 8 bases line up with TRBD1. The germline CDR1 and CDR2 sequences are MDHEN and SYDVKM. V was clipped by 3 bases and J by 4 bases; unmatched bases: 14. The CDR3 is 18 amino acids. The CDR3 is CASSFQALGTGINQPQHF. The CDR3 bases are TGTGCCAGCAGTTTCCAGGCTTTGGGGACAGGAATAAATCAGCCCCAGCATTTT.

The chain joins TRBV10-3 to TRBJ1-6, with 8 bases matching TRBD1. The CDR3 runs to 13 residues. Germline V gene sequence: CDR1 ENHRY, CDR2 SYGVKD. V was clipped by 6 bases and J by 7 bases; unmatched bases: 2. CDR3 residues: CAIRTGENSPLHF. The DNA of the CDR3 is TGTGCCATCAGGACAGGGGAGAATTCACCCCTCCACTTT.

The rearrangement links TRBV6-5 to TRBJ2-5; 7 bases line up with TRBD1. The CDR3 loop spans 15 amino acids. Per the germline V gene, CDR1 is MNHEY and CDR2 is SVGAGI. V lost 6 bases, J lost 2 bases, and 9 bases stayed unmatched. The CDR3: CASRSPGQTQETQYF. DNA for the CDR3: TGTGCCAGCAGGTCACCGGGACAGACACAAGAGACCCAGTACTTC.

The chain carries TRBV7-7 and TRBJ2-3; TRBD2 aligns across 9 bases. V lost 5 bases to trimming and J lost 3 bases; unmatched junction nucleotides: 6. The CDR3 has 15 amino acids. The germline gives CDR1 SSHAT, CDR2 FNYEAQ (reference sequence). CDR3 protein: CASSPGTSLTDTQYF. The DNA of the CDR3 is TGTGCCAGCAGCCCCGGGACTAGCTTGACAGATACGCAGTATTTT.

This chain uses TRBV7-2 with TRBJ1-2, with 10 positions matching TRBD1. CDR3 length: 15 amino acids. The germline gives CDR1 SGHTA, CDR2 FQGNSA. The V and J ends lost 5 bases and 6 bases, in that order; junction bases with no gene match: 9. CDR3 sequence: CASSPRDRGADGYTF. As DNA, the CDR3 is TGTGCCAGCAGCCCTCGGGACAGGGGAGCGGATGGCTACACCTTC.

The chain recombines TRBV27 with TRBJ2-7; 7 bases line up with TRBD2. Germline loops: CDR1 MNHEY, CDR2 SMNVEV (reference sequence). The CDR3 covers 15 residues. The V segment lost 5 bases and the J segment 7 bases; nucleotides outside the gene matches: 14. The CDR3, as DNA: TGTGCCAGCAGTGCCGGACTAGTGCGAAGTTATGAGCAGTACTTC. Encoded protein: CASSAGLVRSYEQYF.

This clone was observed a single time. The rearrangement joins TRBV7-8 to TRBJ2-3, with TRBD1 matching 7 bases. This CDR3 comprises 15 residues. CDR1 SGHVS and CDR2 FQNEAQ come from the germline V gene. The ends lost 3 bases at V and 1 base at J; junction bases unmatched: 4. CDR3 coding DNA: TGTGCCAGCAGCTTTGACAGGGCTGGCACAGATACGCAGTATTTT. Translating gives CASSFDRAGTDTQYF.

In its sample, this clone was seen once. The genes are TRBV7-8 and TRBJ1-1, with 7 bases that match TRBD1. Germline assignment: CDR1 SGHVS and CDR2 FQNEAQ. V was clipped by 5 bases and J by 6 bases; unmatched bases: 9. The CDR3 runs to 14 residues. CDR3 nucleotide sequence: TGTGCCAGCAGCCCCATCCGAGGGGGCGCTGAAGCTTTCTTT. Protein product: CASSPIRGGAEAFF.

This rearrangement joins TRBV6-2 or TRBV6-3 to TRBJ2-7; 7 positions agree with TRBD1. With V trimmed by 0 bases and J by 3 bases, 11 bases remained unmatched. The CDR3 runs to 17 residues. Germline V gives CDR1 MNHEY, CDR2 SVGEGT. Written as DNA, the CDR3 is TGTGCCAGCAGTTACTCCGGGAACGACAGGGCCTACTACGAGCAGTACTTC. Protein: CASSYSGNDRAYYEQYF.

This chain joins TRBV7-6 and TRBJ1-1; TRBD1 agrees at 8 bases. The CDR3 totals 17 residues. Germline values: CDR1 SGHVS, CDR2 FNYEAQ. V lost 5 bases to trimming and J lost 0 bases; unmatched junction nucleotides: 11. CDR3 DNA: TGTGCCAGCAGCCTCATGTCCAGGGGGCGGATGAACACTGAAGCTTTCTTT. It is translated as CASSLMSRGRMNTEAFF.

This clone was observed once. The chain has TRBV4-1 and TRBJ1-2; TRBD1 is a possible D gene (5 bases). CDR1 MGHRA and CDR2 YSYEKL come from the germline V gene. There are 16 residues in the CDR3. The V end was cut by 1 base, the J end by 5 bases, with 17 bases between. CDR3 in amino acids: CASSQVGRNRRYGYTF. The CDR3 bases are TGCGCCAGCAGCCAAGTGGGGAGGAACAGGAGATATGGCTACACCTTC.

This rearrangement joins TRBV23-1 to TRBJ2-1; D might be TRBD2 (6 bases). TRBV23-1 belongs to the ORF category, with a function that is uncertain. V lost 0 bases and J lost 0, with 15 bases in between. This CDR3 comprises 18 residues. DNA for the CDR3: TGCGCCAGCAGTCAATCGGGAGGCCGGTACAGCTCCTACAATGAGCAGTTCTTC. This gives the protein CASSQSGGRYSSYNEQFF.

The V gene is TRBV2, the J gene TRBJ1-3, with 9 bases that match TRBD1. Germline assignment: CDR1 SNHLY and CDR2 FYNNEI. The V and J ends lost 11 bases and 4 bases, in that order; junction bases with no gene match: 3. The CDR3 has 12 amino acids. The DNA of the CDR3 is TGTGCCGTCACAGGGGGCGGAAACACCATATATTTT. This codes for CAVTGGGNTIYF.

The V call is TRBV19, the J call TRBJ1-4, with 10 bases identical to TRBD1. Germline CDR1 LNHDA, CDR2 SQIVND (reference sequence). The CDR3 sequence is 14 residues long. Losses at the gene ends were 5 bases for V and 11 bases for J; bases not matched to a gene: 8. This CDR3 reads CASSSGTGASKLFF. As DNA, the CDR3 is TGTGCCAGTAGTTCCGGGACAGGGGCTTCCAAACTGTTTTTT.

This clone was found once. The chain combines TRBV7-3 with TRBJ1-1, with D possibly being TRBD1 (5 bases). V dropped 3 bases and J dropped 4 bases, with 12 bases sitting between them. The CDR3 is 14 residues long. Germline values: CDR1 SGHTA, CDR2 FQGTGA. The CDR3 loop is CASSFRGSGTEAFF. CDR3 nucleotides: TGTGCCAGCAGCTTTAGGGGATCGGGCACTGAAGCTTTCTTT.